A selection of T cell receptor beta chains follows, all from one sample in a study of blood T cells in healthy people across ages. A single record per CDR3 protein comes from TCRdb applying MiXCR to the 5' RACE reads. The sample has about 650,000 distinct CDR3 sequences; under 65% are singletons. Sequencing was performed on blood. The receptors here all came from an elderly woman in good health. CDR3s include the opening cysteine and the closing phenylalanine or tryptophan. The D gene is left open where the match is weak. Clone size is stated in some rows and not others, as once, few, many or a class when expanded.

D: NA
J: TRBJ1-1
V: TRBV20-1
size: NA
DNA: TGCAGTGCTAGAGGGGGAAAAGGTAACACTGAAGCTTTCTTT
CDR3: CSARGGKGNTEAFF

D: NA
J: TRBJ2-7
V: TRBV28
size: NA
DNA: TGTGCCAGCAGTGTATCCCGGAGGGGCGAGCAGTACTTC
CDR3: CASSVSRRGEQYF

D: TRBD2
J: TRBJ2-5
V: TRBV15
size: NA
DNA: TGTGCCACCAGCCACCCCCGGGAGACTAGCGGTAGTTGGGGGACCCAGTACTTC
CDR3: CATSHPRETSGSWGTQYF

D: NA
J: TRBJ1-1
V: TRBV29-1
size: NA
DNA: TGCAGCGTTGCGACACAGGGTAACACTGAAGCTTTCTTT
CDR3: CSVATQGNTEAFF

D: NA
J: TRBJ1-5
V: TRBV10-3
size: NA
DNA: TGTGCCATCAGTGACCCCGGGCTGGGCCAAAATCAGCCCCAGCATTTT
CDR3: CAISDPGLGQNQPQHF

D: TRBD2
J: TRBJ2-7
V: TRBV5-5
size: NA
DNA: TGTGCCAGCAGCTTGGGGGGACTAGCCACGTACGAGCAGTACTTC
CDR3: CASSLGGLATYEQYF

D: NA
J: TRBJ1-1
V: TRBV7-2
size: NA
DNA: TGTGCCAGCAGCTTAGTAGACAGCTACACTGAAGCTTTCTTT
CDR3: CASSLVDSYTEAFF

D: NA
J: TRBJ1-1
V: TRBV7-9
size: many
DNA: TGTGCCAGCAGCTTAGTTGAAGGCCCGGGGACTGAAGCTTTCTTT
CDR3: CASSLVEGPGTEAFF

D: NA
J: TRBJ2-7
V: TRBV6-1
size: many
DNA: TGTGCCAGCAAACGAGGGACGGATGCCTACGAGCAGTACTTC
CDR3: CASKRGTDAYEQYF

D: NA
J: TRBJ2-3
V: TRBV28
size: NA
DNA: TGTGCCAGCAGTTTATTACTATCTGATACGCAGTATTTT
CDR3: CASSLLLSDTQYF

D: TRBD1
J: TRBJ1-1
V: TRBV2
size: few
DNA: TGTGCCAGCACGATCCAGGGGGGTGAAGCTTTCTTT
CDR3: CASTIQGGEAFF

D: NA
J: TRBJ1-2
V: TRBV18
size: NA
DNA: TGTGCCAGCTCGCCTGCCGGGACACCAACTAACTATGGCTACACCTTC
CDR3: CASSPAGTPTNYGYTF

D: NA
J: TRBJ2-3
V: TRBV15
size: NA
DNA: TGTGCCACCAGCTCGGGACACTTGCAAGATACGCAGTATTTT
CDR3: CATSSGHLQDTQYF

D: TRBD2
J: TRBJ2-5
V: TRBV20-1
size: once
DNA: TGCAGTGCTAGACCACTAGTCGGCCGGGTTGGCGGGGGTCCGCAAGAGACCCAGTACTTC
CDR3: CSARPLVGRVGGGPQETQYF

D: TRBD2
J: TRBJ2-5
V: TRBV29-1
size: NA
DNA: TGCAGCGTTGAAGGGACTAGCGGGGGTTCGGGGGAGACCCAGTACTTC
CDR3: CSVEGTSGGSGETQYF

D: NA
J: TRBJ2-1
V: TRBV28
size: few
DNA: TGTGCCAGCAGGACCCGGGCCTACCACAATGAGCAGTTCTTC
CDR3: CASRTRAYHNEQFF

D: NA
J: TRBJ2-7
V: TRBV27
size: NA
DNA: TGTGCCAGCAGCCCACTAACCCAGTACTTC
CDR3: CASSPLTQYF

D: NA
J: TRBJ1-5
V: TRBV12-3/TRBV12-4
size: many
DNA: TGTGCCAGCAGTTTATCCCGGGGCCTCAATCAGCCCCAGCATTTT
CDR3: CASSLSRGLNQPQHF

D: TRBD1
J: TRBJ1-5
V: TRBV6-5
size: many
DNA: TGTGCCAGCAGTTACAACAGGGGCCAGCCCCAGCATTTT
CDR3: CASSYNRGQPQHF

D: NA
J: TRBJ2-7
V: TRBV3-1
size: NA
DNA: TGTGCCAGCAGCCACCGGACACTCGAGCAGTACTTC
CDR3: CASSHRTLEQYF